The 17 T cell receptor beta chains below were found in one sample sequenced in a study of shared T cell receptors in the human thymus. Repertoires were generated with immunoSEQ multiplex PCR, while TCRdb's copy carries only in-frame clones and drops some. The table includes roughly 500,000 clones, 70% to 80% detected once. These data are also associated with another study on human thymus T cells.

What was sequenced was thymocytes. The receptors shown here come from a boy under two years old with a congenital heart defect.

The V gene is TRBV13, the J gene TRBJ1-4; 8 nucleotides line up with TRBD1. This CDR3 is built from 15 residues. CDR1 and CDR2 from the germline V gene are PRHDT and FYEKMQ (reference sequence). J gave up 12 bases and V 4 bases, and 13 bases lay outside the gene matches. DNA of the CDR3: TGTGCCAGCAGCTCCCACGACAGGGGAGGTAATGAACTGTTTTTT. This codes for CASSSHDRGGNELFF.

In this sample, this clone turned up once. The rearrangement links TRBV7-9 to TRBJ2-7; 9 nucleotides align to TRBD1. Germline V gives CDR1 SEHNR, CDR2 FQNEAQ (reference sequence). The length of the CDR3 is 19 residues. The V and J ends lost 1 base and 7 bases, in that order; junction bases with no gene match: 20. The CDR3 here is CASSLDTGQGLISAREQYF. Written as DNA, the CDR3 is TGTGCCAGCAGCTTAGATACAGGACAGGGGCTAATCTCTGCTCGGGAGCAGTACTTC.

The V and J genes are TRBV28 and TRBJ2-5; 7 bases align to TRBD2. CDR3 length: 12 amino acids. After removal of 10 bases from V and 13 bases from J, the junction contained 15 bases not matched to a gene. Per germline, CDR1 MDHEN and CDR2 SYDVKM. CDR3 residues: CATQGGRPQRYF. The CDR3 DNA follows: TGTGCCACCCAGGGAGGGAGGCCCCAACGGTACTTC. Looking up the rest from reference TRBV28 and TRBJ2-5 gives the full variable domain: DVKVTQSSRYLVKRTGEKVFLECVQDMDHENMFWYRQDPGLGLRLIYFSYDVKMKEKGDIPEGYSVSREKKERFSLILESASTNQTSMYLCATQGGRPQRYFGPGTRLLVL.

J is TRBJ2-7 and V is TRBV7-2; 9 nucleotides match TRBD2. There are 16 residues in the CDR3. Germline CDR1 SGHTA, CDR2 FQGNSA. V trimming: 0 bases; J trimming: 3 bases; junction bases outside the gene matches: 6. The CDR3 protein is CASSLAYSSGIYEQYF. Written as DNA, the CDR3 is TGTGCCAGCAGCTTAGCGTACTCTAGCGGGATCTACGAGCAGTACTTC.

The V and J genes are TRBV28 and TRBJ2-7, with 8 positions matching TRBD1. Trimming removed 5 bases from V and 4 bases from J; junction bases left unmatched: 16. Germline CDR1 MDHEN, CDR2 SYDVKM. The CDR3 is 17 amino acids. Written as DNA, the CDR3 is TGTGCCAGCAGTCCCCAAACCAAGAACAGGGGGGCTTACGAGCAGTACTTC. Protein sequence: CASSPQTKNRGAYEQYF.

The J gene is TRBJ2-5, the V gene TRBV28, with 8 bases lining up with TRBD2. Germline lookup yields CDR1 MDHEN and CDR2 SYDVKM. V lost 7 bases to trimming and J lost 5 bases; unmatched junction nucleotides: 30. The CDR3 is 21 amino acids. CDR3 sequence: CASNKAPPRAGVLMRVETQYF. CDR3 coding DNA: TGTGCCAGCAACAAGGCCCCGCCCCGAGCGGGAGTATTGATGAGAGTTGAGACCCAGTACTTC.

The rearrangement links TRBV19 to TRBJ1-2; the D gene is possibly TRBD1 (6 bases). This CDR3 region has 14 residues. V lost 6 bases and J 2 bases, leaving 13 bases between the germline ends. Looked up from germline, CDR1 is LNHDA and CDR2 is SQIVND (reference sequence). Written as DNA, the CDR3 is TGTGCCAGTAGCTCGGACAGTCTGAACTATGGCTACACCTTC. It specifies CASSSDSLNYGYTF. The full variable domain, completed using reference TRBV19 and TRBJ1-2, is DGGITQSPKYLFRKEGQNVTLSCEQNLNHDAMYWYRQDPGQGLRLIYYSQIVNDFQKGDIAEGYSVSREKKESFPLTVTSAQKNPTAFYLCASSSDSLNYGYTFGSGTRLTVV.

The chain links TRBV4-3 to TRBJ2-3; 12 bases fit TRBD2. Germline loops: CDR1 LGHNA, CDR2 YSLEER. The CDR3 covers 21 residues. Trimming took 3 bases from V and 0 from J; bases not matched to a gene: 16. This chain's CDR3 is CASSQDDSSGRAFRSTDTQYF. The DNA of the CDR3 is TGCGCCAGCAGCCAGGACGACTCTAGCGGGAGGGCCTTTAGGAGCACAGATACGCAGTATTTT.

CDR3 sequence reads: CASSRSGPFLYEQYF. The CDR3, as DNA: TGTGCCAGCAGCCGTAGCGGGCCATTCCTCTACGAGCAGTACTTC. The chain links TRBV5-4 to TRBJ2-7; the match to TRBD2 covers 7 bases. This CDR3 is 15 amino acids long. The ends lost 4 bases at V and 3 bases at J; junction bases unmatched: 10. The germline gives CDR1 SGHNT, CDR2 YYREEE (reference sequence).

The genes are TRBV4-2 and TRBJ2-1, with D maybe TRBD2 (6 bases). Germline V lookup: CDR1 LGHNA, CDR2 YNFKEQ. Trimming removed 4 bases at V and 2 bases at J, with 15 bases between. The CDR3 has 16 amino acids. The CDR3 protein is CASSPPGVATYNEQFF. DNA of the CDR3: TGTGCCAGCAGCCCCCCGGGGGTAGCTACCTACAATGAGCAGTTCTTC.

The chain couples TRBV9 to TRBJ1-2; no definite D call. The germline V gene has CDR1 SGDLS and CDR2 YYNGEE. The ends were cut back, 0 bases at V and 0 bases at J, with 9 bases in the middle. This CDR3 has 15 amino acids. The CDR3 nucleotides are TGTGCCAGCAGCGTAGGACGGGTAGCTAACTATGGCTACACCTTC. Translation: CASSVGRVANYGYTF.

The rearrangement uses TRBV18 and TRBJ2-4; D is possibly TRBD1 (6 bases). V lost 3 bases to trimming and J lost 7 bases, with 10 bases between them. The CDR3 covers 13 residues. Germline V gene sequence: CDR1 KGHSH, CDR2 LQKENI. CDR3 loop: CASSPGQLNIQYF. As DNA, the CDR3 is TGTGCCAGCTCACCGGGACAACTGAACATTCAGTACTTC.

The rearrangement uses TRBV30 and TRBJ1-1; TRBD1 might be the D (6 bases). Per germline, CDR1 GTSNPN and CDR2 SVGIG (reference sequence). There are 12 residues in the CDR3. The V end was cut by 4 bases, the J end by 5 bases, with 11 bases between. The CDR3 sequence: CAWKGGVTEAFF. CDR3 in DNA: TGTGCCTGGAAAGGGGGAGTTACTGAAGCTTTCTTT.

The chain joins TRBV20-1 to TRBJ1-2; 10 bases match TRBD1. The CDR3 extends over 11 amino acids. The V gene end was trimmed by 7 bases and the J gene end by 6 bases; junction bases not matched to a gene: 2. Germline V gives CDR1 DFQATT, CDR2 SNEGSKA (reference sequence). For the CDR3, the DNA is TGCAGTGTGACAGGGGGCGATGGCTACACCTTC. It is translated as CSVTGGDGYTF.

The rearrangement uses TRBV14 and TRBJ2-1; 10 nucleotides match TRBD2. J was trimmed by 5 bases and V by 4 bases; bases with no gene match: 17. Germline CDR1 and CDR2: SGHDN and FVKESK. The CDR3 is 19 amino acids. CDR3 DNA: TGTGCCAGCAGCCGAGATCAACGCCTAGCGGGAGATCTCCACAATGAGCAGTTCTTC. This sequence encodes CASSRDQRLAGDLHNEQFF.

The V call is TRBV20-1, the J call TRBJ2-1, with 8 bases that match TRBD2. The germline V gene has CDR1 DFQATT and CDR2 SNEGSKA (reference sequence). This CDR3 is built from 11 residues. CDR3 residues: CSGTRANEQFF. CDR3 nucleotide sequence: TGCAGCGGGACTAGGGCCAATGAGCAGTTCTTC.

The chain is built from TRBV2 and TRBJ1-1; weak D call: TRBD1 (5 bases). Looked up from germline, CDR1 is SNHLY and CDR2 is FYNNEI. V was clipped by 0 bases and J by 4 bases, with 9 bases between them. CDR3 size: 14 residues. DNA of the CDR3: TGTGCCAGCAGTGAAGCGCGGGGGGGCACTGAAGCTTTCTTT. This translates into CASSEARGGTEAFF.